Below are 9 T cell receptor beta chains sequenced from a single sample in a study of Graves' ophthalmopathy and Graves' hyperthyroidism. CDR3 regions of TCR beta were amplified from RNA transcripts. RT-PCR was first run with HTBI primers, then multiplex PCR in a second round. TCRdb used MiXCR to reprocess the multiplex PCR reads, holding one entry per CDR3 protein. Of some 350,000 distinct CDR3 sequences listed, about 18% are singletons. Sequenced sample: peripheral blood. These receptors originate from an adult woman with stable Graves' hyperthyroidism.

The table lists this clonotype with many counts. The chain combines TRBV12-3 or TRBV12-4 with TRBJ2-5, with 7 bases fitting TRBD2. CDR3 length equals 16 residues. Losses at the gene ends were 5 bases for V and 5 bases for J; bases not matched to a gene: 14. The CDR3: CASSPGRRLGGETQYF. CDR3 nucleotides: TGTGCCAGCAGTCCTGGGCGTCGGCTCGGGGGGGAGACCCAGTACTTC.

This clonotype occurred once. The chain joins TRBV12-3 or TRBV12-4 to TRBJ2-7, with D possibly matching TRBD1 (5 bases). V was clipped by 6 bases and J by 3 bases, with 12 bases between them. This CDR3 region has 13 residues. CDR3 sequence (DNA): TGTGCCAGCAGCCAGGGATACCTCTACGAGCAGTACTTC. Translation gives CASSQGYLYEQYF.

V usage is TRBV27 and J usage is TRBJ2-7, with 8 bases lining up with TRBD2. The V gene end was trimmed by 3 bases and the J gene end by 3 bases; junction bases not matched to a gene: 7. CDR3 length: 15 amino acids. The germline V gene encodes CDR1 MNHEY and CDR2 SMNVEV (reference sequence). CDR3 in DNA: TGTGCCAGCAGTTTGGGACTAGGAATCGTCTACGAGCAGTACTTC. Residues: CASSLGLGIVYEQYF.

This clonotype appeared a few times. A much larger clone lies one base from this, so it may be a read error. V is TRBV28 and J is TRBJ1-1; D possibly corresponds to TRBD1 (6 bases). This CDR3 has 13 amino acids. Germline loops: CDR1 MDHEN, CDR2 SYDVKM. Here the CDR3 reads CASSLHRDTEACF. The CDR3 DNA is TGTGCCAGCAGTTTACACCGGGACACTGAAGCTTGCTTT.

J is TRBJ2-7 and V is TRBV9; 7 bases map to TRBD1. The CDR3 is 15 amino acids. J was trimmed by 4 bases and V by 0 bases; bases with no gene match: 7. Germline V CDR1 and CDR2: SGDLS, YYNGEE. The CDR3 loop is CASSVALGQMYEQYF. The DNA for the CDR3 is TGTGCCAGCAGCGTAGCTCTGGGACAGATGTACGAGCAGTACTTC.

The chain links TRBV20-1 to TRBJ2-2, with D possibly matching TRBD2 (5 bases). CDR3 size: 13 residues. The ends were cut back, 3 bases at V and 6 bases at J, with 11 bases in the middle. Germline values: CDR1 DFQATT, CDR2 SNEGSKA (reference sequence). The DNA of the CDR3 is TGCAGTGCTAGGAAACTAGGCCCCGGGGAGCTGTTTTTT. It translates to CSARKLGPGELFF.

A few counts support this clonotype. The V gene is TRBV7-9, the J gene TRBJ2-2; D is perhaps TRBD2 (5 bases). V lost 5 bases to trimming and J lost 8 bases, with 18 bases between them. CDR3 length: 15 residues. Germline assignment: CDR1 SEHNR and CDR2 FQNEAQ (reference sequence). The CDR3, as DNA: TGTGCCAGCAGCCCTACCGGGGAGCCCCAGGGGGAGCTGTTTTTT. This codes for CASSPTGEPQGELFF.

This clonotype came up many times. The genes are TRBV29-1 and TRBJ1-2; D gene unclear. The length of the CDR3 is 12 residues. CDR1 and CDR2 from the germline V gene are SQVTM and ANQGSEA. V lost 7 bases to trimming and J lost 4 bases, with 13 bases between them. The CDR3 bases are TGCAGCGGGCAGGAGGAGGGCTATGGCTACACCTTC. Translated: CSGQEEGYGYTF.

This clonotype was seen many times. The chain is built from TRBV11-2 and TRBJ1-1; possibly TRBD1 for D (5 bases). Germline V gene sequence: CDR1 SGHAT, CDR2 FQNNGV. This CDR3 comprises 13 residues. The V end lost 0 bases, the J end lost 4 bases, and 6 bases lay between the germline ends. For the CDR3, the DNA is TGTGCCAGCAGCTTAGATCAGGGCACTGAAGCTTTCTTT. Amino acid sequence: CASSLDQGTEAFF.